The 28 T cell receptor beta chains reported below all come from one sample, sequenced in a study of cytomegalovirus exposure and HLA in healthy donors. The study ran its PCR with 60 Vbeta and 13 Jbeta primers. Assay: immunoSEQ multiplex PCR; the TCRdb copy retains only in-frame clones and omits some. The sample gives approximately 240,000 clones, approximately 90% of which show up once; roughly 1% is in the top ten. Sequenced material: PBMCs. Every receptor here comes from a woman under 30 in good health and CMV-seronegative.

J is TRBJ2-3 and V is TRBV18, with D unclear. The germline V and J ends were trimmed by 0 bases and 0 bases, with 7 bases remaining between them. The CDR3 is made up of 15 amino acids. Germline CDR1 is KGHSH and CDR2 is LQKENI. Written as DNA, the CDR3 is TGTGCCAGCTCACCACCCTCCCCTAGCACAGATACGCAGTATTTT. Amino acids: CASSPPSPSTDTQYF.

In DNA form, the CDR3 reads TGTGCCAGCAGTGCCCCAAGCAGAACTAGCGGGGGAGGGACCGGGGAGCTGTTTTTT. Its protein product is CASSAPSRTSGGGTGELFF. The chain carries TRBV2 and TRBJ2-2, with 11 bases aligning to TRBD2. CDR3 length: 19 amino acids. The V gene's germline CDR1 is SNHLY and CDR2 FYNNEI. J gave up 5 bases and V 4 bases, and 15 bases lay outside the gene matches.

The rearrangement uses TRBV5-1 and TRBJ2-3; 7 positions agree with TRBD1. Trimming cost V 0 bases and J 5 bases; bases outside gene matches: 3. Germline V gene sequence: CDR1 SGHRS, CDR2 YFSETQ. The CDR3 extends over 14 amino acids. The CDR3 region is CASSLGQGEDTQYF. DNA for the CDR3: TGCGCCAGCAGCTTGGGACAGGGAGAAGATACGCAGTATTTT.

The rearrangement links TRBV27 to TRBJ1-1; D not resolved. The CDR3 extends over 13 amino acids. V lost 3 bases and J 2 bases, leaving 7 bases between the germline ends. Germline loops: CDR1 MNHEY, CDR2 SMNVEV (reference sequence). CDR3 in DNA: TGTGCCAGCAGTTTTGCGCTAAACACTGAAGCTTTCTTT. Its translation is CASSFALNTEAFF.

V is TRBV6-1 and J is TRBJ2-3, with D possibly being TRBD2 (5 bases). V was pared by 3 bases and J by 5 bases, with 15 bases between. The CDR3 extends over 15 amino acids. Germline V CDR1 and CDR2: MNHNS, SASEGT. CDR3 residues: CASSETRGGVDTQYF. In DNA, the CDR3 is TGTGCCAGCAGTGAGACCCGGGGTGGCGTAGATACGCAGTATTTT.

The CDR3 DNA reads as TGTGCCAGCAGCCGAACTTGGACTAATGAAAAACTGTTTTTT. Translating it yields CASSRTWTNEKLFF. The chain joins TRBV6-1 to TRBJ1-4; no clear D gene. Germline assignment: CDR1 MNHNS and CDR2 SASEGT. The CDR3 has 14 residues. Between the trimmed V and J ends, which lost 6 bases and 2 bases, there was a span of 10 bases.

This chain connects TRBV9 to TRBJ2-1; 13 nucleotides agree with TRBD2. CDR3 length: 18 residues. Looked up from germline, CDR1 is SGDLS and CDR2 is YYNGEE. J gave up 0 bases and V 4 bases, and 7 bases lay outside the gene matches. The chain's CDR3 is CASSSGLAGTSSYNEQFF. The CDR3 DNA reads TGTGCCAGCAGCTCGGGACTAGCGGGGACCTCCTCCTACAATGAGCAGTTCTTC.

J is TRBJ1-3 and V is TRBV19; D ambiguous. The germline CDR1 and CDR2 sequences are LNHDA and SQIVND (reference sequence). V lost 7 bases, J lost 3 bases, and 22 bases lay in between. There are 17 residues in the CDR3. CDR3 nucleotide sequence: TGTGCCAGTACTAACCTTGCCGGGTCTTTCTTTGGAAACACCATATATTTT. This encodes CASTNLAGSFFGNTIYF.

The V and J genes are TRBV10-2 and TRBJ2-4; D may be TRBD1 (5 bases). V was pared by 3 bases and J by 0 bases, with 12 bases between. Germline loops: CDR1 WSHSY, CDR2 SAAADI. There are 16 residues in the CDR3. The CDR3 sequence: CASSDFRAVAKNIQYF. Here the CDR3 DNA reads TGCGCCAGCAGTGATTTCAGGGCCGTAGCCAAAAACATTCAGTACTTC.

The chain joins TRBV23-1 to TRBJ1-2; TRBD1 matches at 9 bases. TRBV23-1 is known as an ORF, though its function is uncertain. The CDR3 sequence is 14 residues long. J lost 8 bases, V lost 2 bases, and 6 bases had no gene match. Here the CDR3 DNA reads TGCGCCAGCAGTCAAGGGACAGGGCTCACGGGCTACACCTTC. Encoded protein: CASSQGTGLTGYTF.

The chain carries TRBV6-5 and TRBJ1-2; D is possibly TRBD1 (5 bases). Trimming removed 5 bases from V and 4 bases from J, with 14 bases in between. CDR3 length: 14 residues. Germline V gene lookup returns CDR1 MNHEY and CDR2 SVGAGI. CDR3 sequence (DNA): TGTGCCAGCAGTAAGGTGGGGGGTGGCTATGGCTACACCTTC. Protein product: CASSKVGGGYGYTF.

In this sample, this clone turned up once. A read error may produce the germline difference seen at one junction end. J is TRBJ2-1 and V is TRBV7-9; 9 nucleotides align to TRBD1. This CDR3 contains 16 residues. CDR1 and CDR2 (germline): SEHNR, FQNEAQ (reference sequence). The CDR3 sequence is CSSSSSGTGNGGEQFF. CDR3 DNA sequence: TGTTCCAGCAGCTCTTCCGGGACAGGGAATGGTGGCGAGCAGTTCTTC.

The rearrangement links TRBV19 to TRBJ1-5, with TRBD1 identical over 12 bases. CDR3 length: 16 residues. Trimming cost V 10 bases and J 7 bases; bases outside gene matches: 14. Looked up from germline, CDR1 is LNHDA and CDR2 is SQIVND (reference sequence). The CDR3 bases are TGTGCCATTAGAGATCCGGGACAGGGGGCTGAGCAGCCCCAGCATTTT. This translates into CAIRDPGQGAEQPQHF.

V is TRBV6-6 and J is TRBJ1-3, with 10 bases fitting TRBD1. The germline V gene has CDR1 MNHNY and CDR2 SVGAGI (reference sequence). Trimming cost V 5 bases and J 1 base; bases outside gene matches: 5. The CDR3 covers 16 residues. This CDR3 is CASSPTGGASGNTIYF. DNA of the CDR3: TGTGCCAGCAGTCCGACAGGGGGCGCATCTGGAAACACCATATATTTT.

The rearrangement joins TRBV4-3 to TRBJ2-1, with TRBD2 as a possible D gene (6 bases). Germline CDR1 LGHNA, CDR2 YSLEER. V was shortened by 1 base and J by 6 bases, with 28 bases between the two germline ends. CDR3 length: 20 residues. The CDR3 DNA reads as TGCGCCAGCAGCCAAGCCCCCCCTGCGGGAACTACCCGGCGCTTCAATGAGCAGTTCTTC. It specifies CASSQAPPAGTTRRFNEQFF.

This chain uses TRBV7-2 with TRBJ2-7; 7 bases are shared with TRBD2. V gave up 4 bases and J gave up 3 bases; unmatched junction bases: 3. Germline values: CDR1 SGHTA, CDR2 FQGNSA. The CDR3 runs to 13 residues. The DNA for the CDR3 is TGTGCCAGCAGCTCTGGACTAGGCTACGAGCAGTACTTC. It encodes CASSSGLGYEQYF.

This chain links TRBV7-3 with TRBJ2-5; TRBD2 aligns across 7 bases. Trimming at V came to 5 bases and at J to 3 bases, leaving 9 bases not matched to a gene. CDR3 size: 15 residues. From germline, CDR1 is SGHTA and CDR2 FQGTGA. CDR3 amino acids: CASSAGAGVKETQYF. The DNA of the CDR3 is TGTGCCAGCAGCGCCGGGGCGGGAGTGAAAGAGACCCAGTACTTC.

This clone came up once. The CDR3 DNA reads TGCGCCAGCAGTCTTAGCGGGGGGGCCTCTGGCAATGAGCAGTTCTTC. Translation: CASSLSGGASGNEQFF. The J gene is TRBJ2-1, the V gene TRBV5-1; 11 positions match TRBD2. Germline CDR1 is SGHRS and CDR2 is YFSETQ. V was clipped by 5 bases and J by 6 bases; unmatched bases: 10. The CDR3 has 16 amino acids.

The chain uses TRBV7-8 and TRBJ2-1, with TRBD1 as a possible D gene (6 bases). The CDR3 loop spans 17 amino acids. Deletions cut 4 bases from V and 0 bases from J, with 16 bases between. Germline V gene data show CDR1 as SGHVS and CDR2 as FQNEAQ. DNA for the CDR3: TGTGCCAGCAGCTCTACCGAGTTAGGGGGCTCCTACAATGAGCAGTTCTTC. Its protein is CASSSTELGGSYNEQFF.

The chain links TRBV2 to TRBJ2-5; 9 nucleotides align to TRBD1. This CDR3 is built from 15 residues. Germline CDR1 reads SNHLY; CDR2 reads FYNNEI. With 7 bases clipped from V and 2 bases from J, the junction kept 8 bases outside the gene matches. The CDR3 sequence: CASNRMGTGQETQYF. Here the CDR3 DNA reads TGTGCCAGCAACCGAATGGGGACAGGGCAAGAGACCCAGTACTTC.

V is TRBV5-1 and J is TRBJ1-1, with D perhaps TRBD1 (5 bases). Looked up from germline, CDR1 is SGHRS and CDR2 is YFSETQ. V lost 3 bases to trimming and J lost 3 bases, with 15 bases between them. The CDR3 consists of 15 residues. The CDR3 loop reads CASSSKGGGDTEAFF. Written as DNA, the CDR3 is TGCGCCAGCAGCTCTAAGGGCGGGGGGGACACTGAAGCTTTCTTT.

The chain carries TRBV4-3 and TRBJ1-5; weak D call: TRBD1 (6 bases). Trimming pared 1 base from V and 5 bases from J, leaving 18 bases between. CDR1 and CDR2 (germline): LGHNA, YSLEER. This CDR3 is 17 amino acids long. CDR3 residues: CASSQGAGGLGDQPQHF. In DNA, the CDR3 is TGCGCCAGCAGCCAAGGAGCCGGGGGGCTAGGGGATCAGCCCCAGCATTTT.

The V and J genes are TRBV5-1 and TRBJ1-2, with 9 bases aligning to TRBD1. Losses at the gene ends were 4 bases for V and 7 bases for J; bases not matched to a gene: 8. Germline values: CDR1 SGHRS, CDR2 YFSETQ. CDR3 length equals 14 residues. CDR3 region: CASSPTTGGSGYTF. CDR3 nucleotides: TGCGCCAGCAGCCCGACGACAGGGGGATCTGGCTACACCTTC.

The gene calls are TRBV5-1 and TRBJ2-5, with TRBD2 matching 9 bases. The CDR3 length is 14 residues. V dropped 4 bases and J dropped 7; count of bases not matched to a gene: 8. The germline CDR1 and CDR2 sequences are SGHRS and YFSETQ. The CDR3 nucleotides are TGCGCCAGCAGCCCCGGGACTAGCAACTTGACCCAGTACTTC. Translating gives CASSPGTSNLTQYF.

The chain is built from TRBV5-4 and TRBJ2-3; D is ambiguous. This CDR3 spans 14 amino acids. The germline V gene has CDR1 SGHNT and CDR2 YYREEE (reference sequence). Trimming cost V 1 base and J 4 bases, with 10 bases left between them. The DNA of the CDR3 is TGTGCCAGCAGCTTGCGAGCGCGCGCAGATACGCAGTATTTT. Its protein product is CASSLRARADTQYF.

The chain has TRBV14 and TRBJ2-2; 10 positions match TRBD2. This CDR3 region has 16 residues. J gave up 7 bases and V 5 bases, and 10 bases lay outside the gene matches. The germline V gene has CDR1 SGHDN and CDR2 FVKESK. CDR3 bases: TGTGCCAGCAGCTCCTATCCACTAGCGGGACACGGGGAGCTGTTTTTT. Its protein is CASSSYPLAGHGELFF.

V usage is TRBV10-3 and J usage is TRBJ1-6; D is undetermined. The germline gives CDR1 ENHRY, CDR2 SYGVKD. This CDR3 spans 19 amino acids. Trimming cost V 0 bases and J 2 bases, with 17 bases left between them. This chain's CDR3 is CAISESWMWWRPYNSPLHF. The CDR3 coding sequence is TGTGCCATCAGTGAGTCCTGGATGTGGTGGAGGCCCTATAATTCACCCCTCCACTTT.

This chain joins TRBV27 and TRBJ2-5, with a weak D call TRBD2 (5 bases). This CDR3 contains 14 residues. The germline V gene encodes CDR1 MNHEY and CDR2 SMNVEV (reference sequence). V was clipped by 3 bases and J by 3 bases, with 11 bases between them. As DNA, the CDR3 is TGTGCCAGCAGTTTCCCGGACTCCGAAGAGACCCAGTACTTC. It is translated as CASSFPDSEETQYF.